This T cell receptor (beta chain) is drawn from a study of tumor-infiltrating lymphocytes in primary liver carcinoma. Study results and limitations: Tumor-adjacent and tumor-blood pairs displayed less overlap than did pairs of tumor regions.

TCR beta cDNA came from about 450 ng total RNA, primed with a constant-region primer. Libraries covering TCR beta were generated through three nested multiplex PCR rounds (using a slightly modified ARM-PCR). TCRdb reprocessed the multiplex PCR reads via MiXCR and lists one record per CDR3 protein. Of 100,000 to 150,000 distinct CDR3 sequences listed, 64% are singletons. Unsorted bulk tissue of about 20-31 mg yielded co-extracted RNA and DNA. Comments on this clonotype: No antigen is known for it.

The specimen was liver tumor tissue from sampling region 3. Subset meaning: tumor region T3, left-lateral pole. This receptor was obtained from a woman in her sixties or seventies with primary liver carcinoma and hepatitis B virus infection.

CDR3 bases: TGTGCCAGCGGCACAACAGGGGCAACTGGAAACACCATATATTTT. It translates to CASGTTGATGNTIYF. The chain couples TRBV11-2 to TRBJ1-3; 7 bases fit TRBD1. Germline CDR1 reads SGHAT; CDR2 reads FQNNGV. This CDR3 region has 15 residues. Losses at the gene ends were 8 bases for V and 2 bases for J; bases not matched to a gene: 9.